The 31 T cell receptor beta chains presented below share a single source sample, sequenced in a study of Tregs in tolerant kidney transplant recipients (dated by TCRdb to between 2018 and 2021). Transplants used related donors with nonmyeloablative bone marrow transplantation; mixed chimerism was transient in the human trials. The library was made by the immunoSEQ multiplex PCR assay. Drawn from immuneACCESS, this table holds only the in-frame rearrangements with V and J called that TCRdb kept. Clones are partly lost; checked studies trace under half to an unresolved V gene and leave the rest unexplained. The sample table records fewer than 6,500 clones. Jointly, the top ten make up approximately 6.7% of the sample. The sequenced sample was CD4+ T cells from blood (PBMCs), obtained approximately 15 months after the transplant. The source of these receptors is a human patient who received a combined kidney and bone marrow transplant. In patients who had a transplant, some T cells may come from the graft donor.

Turning to this clone: The CDR3 goes on 3 residues after the read ends, and that part is filled in from the germline J gene. The genes are TRBV6-2 or TRBV6-3 and TRBJ1-5; D is perhaps TRBD1 (5 bases). The CDR3 spans 12 residues. Germline CDR1 MNHEY, CDR2 SVGEGT. V shed 7 bases and J shed 6 bases, with 10 bases lying between them. The sequenced CDR3 bases are TGTGCCAGCAAAGGGGCCGGTCAGCCC. It yields the protein CASKGAGQP. The whole CDR3 sequence reads CASKGAGQPQHF.

Regarding this clone: The sequenced fragment ends 3 residues before the CDR3 boundary, so the rest is inferred from the germline J gene. The rearrangement joins TRBV2 to TRBJ1-1; D is uncertain. This CDR3 has 11 amino acids. Germline V gene lookup returns CDR1 SNHLY and CDR2 FYNNEI. The sequenced part of the CDR3 DNA is TGTGCCAGCAGTGAAGCGCGGGTA. Protein sequence: CASSEARV. The whole CDR3 protein is CASSEARVAFF. The full variable domain, its missing parts supplied by reference TRBV2 and TRBJ1-1, is EPEVTQTPSHQVTQMGQEVILRCVPISNHLYFYWYRQILGQKVEFLVSFYNNEISEKSEIFDDQFSVERPDGSNFTLKIRSTKLEDSAMYFCASSEARVAFFGQGTRLTVV.

The CDR3 spells CASSPLPGQGLGDEQFF. The CDR3 bases that were read are TGCGCCAGCAGCCCACTCCCTGGGCAGGGTCTGGGCGATGAG. This chain connects TRBV5-1 to TRBJ2-1; weak D call: TRBD1 (5 bases). The observed sequence ends 3 residues before the CDR3 terminus, with the missing tail filled in from the germline J gene. V was cut by 4 bases and J by 8 bases, with 25 bases left in between. This CDR3 is 17 amino acids long. Germline CDR1 is SGHRS and CDR2 is YFSETQ.

Comments on this clone: Sequencing ends 3 residues short of the CDR3 end; the germline J gene provides the rest. V and J are TRBV7-7 and TRBJ2-2; 7 bases line up with TRBD1. Germline V gene lookup returns CDR1 SSHAT and CDR2 FNYEAQ (reference sequence). This CDR3 spans 18 amino acids. The J segment lost 0 bases and the V segment lost 4 bases, leaving 11 bases of the junction unmatched. CDR3 DNA (partial): TGTGCCAGCAGCTCGCGGGCGACAGGGCCGTCGAACACCGGGGAG. Translation: CASSSRATGPSNTGE. The full CDR3 reads CASSSRATGPSNTGELFF.

A note on this clone: The DNA ends 3 residues before the CDR3 does, and the rest of the CDR3 is filled in from the germline J gene. V and J are TRBV28 and TRBJ1-4; 8 nucleotides align to TRBD1. CDR3 length: 14 residues. CDR1 and CDR2 (germline): MDHEN, SYDVKM. The trim removed 6 bases at V and 6 bases at J, leaving 6 bases unmatched. This chain's CDR3 is CASSRQGSDEKLFF. The CDR3 bases that were read are TGTGCCAGCAGCCGACAGGGGAGCGATGAAAAA.

With respect to this clone: Read coverage stops 3 residues before the CDR3 terminus; the germline J gene supplies the remainder. The gene calls are TRBV29-1 and TRBJ2-5; D perhaps matches TRBD1 (6 bases). CDR3 length: 15 amino acids. The V end lost 7 bases, the J end lost 5 bases, and 23 bases lay between the germline ends. In germline, CDR1 is SQVTM, CDR2 ANQGSEA. The sequenced CDR3 bases are TGCAGCGCTAACCAGTCCCCAGGGGTATGGGAGACC. Translated, it gives CSANQSPGVWET. The complete CDR3 protein is CSANQSPGVWETQYF. Together with reference TRBV29-1 and TRBJ2-5, the CDR3 gives the full variable domain: SAVISQKPSRDICQRGTSLTIQCQVDSQVTMMFWYRQQPGQSLTLIATANQGSEATYESGFVIDKFPISRPNLTFSTLTVSNMSPEDSSIYLCSANQSPGVWETQYFGPGTRLLVL.

For this clone: The read terminates 3 residues before the CDR3 end, so the remaining end is supplied by the germline J gene. This chain links TRBV9 with TRBJ2-7; 12 nucleotides line up with TRBD2. The V and J ends lost 4 bases and 5 bases, in that order; junction bases with no gene match: 4. Germline CDR1 reads SGDLS; CDR2 reads YYNGEE. The CDR3 length is 14 residues. CDR3 bases read: TGTGCCAGCAGCCCTCGGACTAGCGGGAACGAG. It specifies CASSPRTSGNE. The entire CDR3 is CASSPRTSGNEQYF.

As for this clone: The CDR3 goes on 3 residues after the read ends, and that part is filled in from the germline J gene. The V gene is TRBV19, the J gene TRBJ1-1; a weak D match, TRBD1 (5 bases). The germline CDR1 and CDR2 sequences are LNHDA and SQIVND (reference sequence). CDR3 length equals 13 residues. V lost 7 bases and J 4 bases, leaving 13 bases between the germline ends. The covered CDR3 bases are TGTGCCAGTACCACATTCGGGGGCACTGAA. It specifies CASTTFGGTE. The whole CDR3 reads CASTTFGGTEAFF.

As regards this clone: The CDR3 end is not reached by the read, which stops 3 residues before it; the germline J gene fills it in. This chain uses TRBV2 with TRBJ1-4; 7 nucleotides line up with TRBD1. Per germline, CDR1 SNHLY and CDR2 FYNNEI. This CDR3 is 15 amino acids long. V lost 6 bases to trimming and J lost 0 bases; unmatched junction nucleotides: 4. The CDR3 DNA, read in part, is TGTGCCAGCAGCCGGACAGGAGCAACTAATGAAAAA. This sequence encodes CASSRTGATNEK. The complete CDR3 sequence is CASSRTGATNEKLFF. Using reference TRBV2 and TRBJ1-4 for the parts outside the CDR3, the full variable domain is EPEVTQTPSHQVTQMGQEVILRCVPISNHLYFYWYRQILGQKVEFLVSFYNNEISEKSEIFDDQFSVERPDGSNFTLKIRSTKLEDSAMYFCASSRTGATNEKLFFGSGTQLSVL.

As concerns this clone: Coverage ceases 3 residues before the CDR3 finishes, and the germline J gene fills in the end. The rearrangement links TRBV20-1 to TRBJ2-1, with 16 bases fitting TRBD2. Germline V gene sequence: CDR1 DFQATT, CDR2 SNEGSKA (reference sequence). CDR3 size: 17 residues. The V and J ends lost 6 bases and 8 bases, in that order; junction bases with no gene match: 13. The CDR3 spells CSAPPSGLAGGVHEQFF. The CDR3 DNA, read in part, is TGCAGTGCCCCACCATCGGGACTAGCGGGGGGGGTCCATGAG.

Comments on this clone: With the read ending 3 residues before the CDR3 end, the germline J gene is used to fill in that end. V gene TRBV7-8 combines with J gene TRBJ2-5; a possible D gene is TRBD2 (7 bases). This CDR3 is 15 amino acids long. V lost 6 bases and J 5 bases, leaving 19 bases between the germline ends. From germline, CDR1 is SGHVS and CDR2 FQNEAQ. Here the CDR3 reads CASRRGGAVRETQYF. The DNA read from the CDR3 is TGTGCCAGCAGGAGGGGGGGGGCAGTGAGGGAGACC.

The covered CDR3 bases are TGTGCCATCACTAGGACTAGCGGCGCCTACAATGAG. Its translation is CAITRTSGAYNE. The full CDR3 sequence reads CAITRTSGAYNEQFF. The chain joins TRBV10-3 to TRBJ2-1, with 10 bases identical to TRBD2. The read stops 3 residues short of the end of the CDR3; the missing end is completed from the germline J gene. The CDR3 sequence is 15 residues long. Germline loops: CDR1 ENHRY, CDR2 SYGVKD. The ends lost 7 bases at V and 2 bases at J; junction bases unmatched: 5.

To note about this clone: The read falls 3 residues short of the CDR3 end, and the missing part is taken from the germline J gene. The chain couples TRBV7-2 to TRBJ2-2; a possible D gene is TRBD2 (6 bases). Germline values: CDR1 SGHTA, CDR2 FQGNSA. The ends were cut back, 5 bases at V and 0 bases at J, with 10 bases in the middle. The CDR3 length is 15 residues. The CDR3 is CASSRTGANTGELFF. The covered CDR3 bases are TGTGCCAGCAGCCGGACGGGGGCGAACACCGGGGAG.

To note about this clone: The sequence runs out 3 residues before the end of the CDR3; the remainder is reconstructed from the germline J gene. The genes are TRBV23-1 and TRBJ2-7; 14 bases are shared with TRBD2. TRBV23-1 has ORF status, its function being uncertain. The J segment lost 4 bases and the V segment lost 0 bases, leaving 5 bases of the junction unmatched. The CDR3 loop spans 17 amino acids. The CDR3 here is CASSQSIGTSGSYEQYF. The covered CDR3 bases are TGCGCCAGCAGTCAATCGATCGGGACTAGCGGGAGTTACGAG.

A remark on this clone: The missing CDR3 end, 3 residues past where the read stops, is filled in from the germline J gene. The J gene is TRBJ1-1, the V gene TRBV5-1; D might be TRBD1 (5 bases). The CDR3 loop spans 19 amino acids. The germline V and J ends were trimmed by 6 bases and 1 base, with 28 bases remaining between them. Germline V lookup: CDR1 SGHRS, CDR2 YFSETQ. This CDR3 is CASNGGEARARLGNTEAFF. The sequenced CDR3 bases are TGCGCCAGCAACGGGGGGGAGGCCAGGGCCCGGCTGGGGAACACTGAA.

As for this clone: The junction differs from germline at one of its ends, possibly a read error. The CDR3 reads CASRDPDRYNSPLHF. The CDR3 bases that were read are TGTGCTAGCAGGGACCCGGACAGGTATAATTCACCC. The chain is built from TRBV28 and TRBJ1-6, with TRBD1 matching 7 bases. Read sequence stops 3 residues before the CDR3 end, and the germline J gene provides the missing end. CDR3 length: 15 residues. The germline CDR1 and CDR2 sequences are MDHEN and SYDVKM.

In regard to this clone: The CDR3 extends 3 residues past the end of the read, so its final part is completed from the germline J gene. The chain recombines TRBV5-1 with TRBJ2-7; 9 bases align to TRBD1. Losses at the gene ends were 2 bases for V and 2 bases for J; bases not matched to a gene: 5. The CDR3 sequence is 15 residues long. From germline, CDR1 is SGHRS and CDR2 YFSETQ. CDR3 residues: CASSFETGGTYEQYF. The covered CDR3 bases are TGCGCCAGCAGCTTCGAGACAGGGGGGACCTACGAG.

On this clone itself: The missing CDR3 end, 3 residues past where the read stops, is filled in from the germline J gene. This rearrangement joins TRBV5-1 to TRBJ2-1; 10 nucleotides agree with TRBD2. Germline V gene lookup returns CDR1 SGHRS and CDR2 YFSETQ. CDR3 length: 16 residues. With V trimmed by 0 bases and J by 4 bases, 4 bases remained unmatched. The CDR3 loop reads CASSLAWTSGYNEQFF. Partial CDR3 DNA: TGCGCCAGCAGCTTGGCCTGGACTAGCGGATACAATGAG.

This CDR3 is CASRQTGTVQETQYF. Partial CDR3 DNA: TGTGCCAGCAGACAAACCGGGACAGTCCAAGAGACC. The V and J genes are TRBV2 and TRBJ2-5, with TRBD1 matching over 7 bases. The read terminates 3 residues before the CDR3 end, so the remaining end is supplied by the germline J gene. With 6 bases clipped from V and 1 base from J, the junction kept 8 bases outside the gene matches. The CDR3 loop spans 15 amino acids. The germline gives CDR1 SNHLY, CDR2 FYNNEI.

For this clone: The CDR3 goes on 3 residues after the read ends, and that part is filled in from the germline J gene. The gene calls are TRBV30 and TRBJ1-2; D uncertain. V was cut by 1 base and J by 6 bases, with 18 bases left in between. The CDR3 is made up of 15 amino acids. Per the germline V gene, CDR1 is GTSNPN and CDR2 is SVGIG (reference sequence). The part of the CDR3 DNA that was read is TGTGCCTGGAGTGATCCCAGGAATCCATGGGATGGC. It specifies CAWSDPRNPWDG. The entire CDR3 protein reads CAWSDPRNPWDGYTF.

This clone is classed as medium-sized by frequency. The CDR3 end falls 3 residues outside the read, so it is completed with the germline J gene. V is TRBV3-1 (or the pseudogene TRBV3-2) and J is TRBJ2-2, with 9 positions matching TRBD1. Germline V lookup: CDR1 LGHDT, CDR2 YNNKEL (reference sequence). The trim removed 6 bases at V and 2 bases at J, leaving 7 bases unmatched. The CDR3 loop spans 16 amino acids. CDR3 DNA, as far as it was read: TGTGCCAGCAGGCAAAAGACAGGGGGTAACACCGGGGAG. It codes for CASRQKTGGNTGE. The CDR3 in its entirety is CASRQKTGGNTGELFF.

Regarding this clone: The sequence runs out 3 residues before the end of the CDR3; the remainder is reconstructed from the germline J gene. V gene TRBV7-2 combines with J gene TRBJ2-3; 8 bases are a match to TRBD2. The V segment lost 0 bases and the J segment 1 base; nucleotides outside the gene matches: 3. The CDR3 sequence is 16 residues long. Germline lookup yields CDR1 SGHTA and CDR2 FQGNSA. The DNA read from the CDR3 is TGTGCCAGCAGCTTAGCGGAAGCGGGGGGCACAGATACG. Protein: CASSLAEAGGTDT. The CDR3 as a whole reads CASSLAEAGGTDTQYF.

CDR3 region: CASSYGGLGKEKLFF. The part of the CDR3 DNA that was read is TGTGCCAGCAGCTACGGGGGGTTAGGAAAAGAAAAA. The chain links TRBV14 to TRBJ1-4; TRBD1 is a possible D gene (5 bases). Read data end 3 residues before the CDR3 end; the end is taken from the germline J gene. Trimming shortened V by 5 bases and J by 8 bases, and 18 bases separated the two germline ends. There are 15 residues in the CDR3. Germline CDR1 is SGHDN and CDR2 is FVKESK.

Points on this clone: The observed sequence ends 3 residues before the CDR3 terminus, with the missing tail filled in from the germline J gene. The chain uses TRBV2 and TRBJ2-7; a possible D gene is TRBD2 (7 bases). Germline-derived CDR1 and CDR2 are SNHLY and FYNNEI. The CDR3 is 16 residues long. V dropped 6 bases and J dropped 0 bases, with 18 bases sitting between them. CDR3 DNA (partial): TGTGCCAGCAGGACGGGGGGCAGGCGCATCTCCTACGAG. Translation: CASRTGGRRISYE. The CDR3 in its entirety is CASRTGGRRISYEQYF.

As for this clone: The read ends 3 residues before the CDR3 terminus; that terminus is restored from the germline J gene. The rearrangement joins TRBV20-1 to TRBJ2-5, with TRBD1 identical over 11 bases. The CDR3 spans 16 residues. Per the germline V gene, CDR1 is DFQATT and CDR2 is SNEGSKA (reference sequence). V gave up 0 bases and J gave up 5 bases; unmatched junction bases: 8. CDR3 amino acids: CSARDSRTGGMETQYF. The DNA read from the CDR3 is TGCAGTGCTAGAGATAGTCGGACAGGGGGCATGGAGACC.

Concerning this clone itself: The observed sequence ends 3 residues before the CDR3 terminus, with the missing tail filled in from the germline J gene. The genes are TRBV6-7 and TRBJ2-2, with 10 positions matching TRBD2. TRBV6-7 is marked as an open reading frame, function uncertain. The length of the CDR3 is 15 residues. V shed 5 bases, J shed 1 base, and the junction held 1 base outside the gene matches. The sequenced part of the CDR3 DNA is TGTGCCAGCAGTCTAGCGGGGGTGAACACCGGGGAG. As protein: CASSLAGVNTGE. The complete CDR3 reads CASSLAGVNTGELFF.

A word on this clone: The CDR3 end is not reached by the read, which stops 3 residues before it; the germline J gene fills it in. The J gene is TRBJ2-2, the V gene TRBV30, with 8 bases that match TRBD2. J was trimmed by 3 bases and V by 6 bases; bases with no gene match: 9. The germline CDR1 and CDR2 sequences are GTSNPN and SVGIG (reference sequence). There are 15 residues in the CDR3. The CDR3 loop is CACGGGGLDTGELFF. Partial CDR3 DNA: TGTGCCTGCGGGGGGGGTGGACTTGACACCGGGGAG.

As concerns this clone: The DNA ends 3 residues before the CDR3 does, and the rest of the CDR3 is filled in from the germline J gene. This rearrangement joins TRBV20-1 to TRBJ2-3; maybe TRBD2 (7 bases). The CDR3 extends over 14 amino acids. Germline values: CDR1 DFQATT, CDR2 SNEGSKA (reference sequence). Deletions cut 6 bases from V and 6 bases from J, with 19 bases between. CDR3 amino acids: CSAAGGLALDTQYF. CDR3 DNA (partial): TGCAGTGCGGCCGGGGGGCTAGCCCTTGATACG.

About this clone itself: The read is 3 residues too short to cover the CDR3 end, so that end is filled in from the germline J gene. The V call is TRBV20-1, the J call TRBJ2-1; TRBD2 matches at 11 bases. V shed 1 base and J 0 bases; nucleotides not matched to a gene: 5. Germline assignment: CDR1 DFQATT and CDR2 SNEGSKA (reference sequence). The length of the CDR3 is 17 residues. Incomplete CDR3 DNA: TGCAGTGCTAGAGTGGGACTAGCGGTAAACTCCTACAATGAG. Amino acids: CSARVGLAVNSYNE. The CDR3, in full, reads CSARVGLAVNSYNEQFF.

In terms of frequency, this clone is medium-sized. The CDR3 bases that were read are TGCAGCGTTTGGCTAGCGGGGGGGCCATGTGTGGCCAAAAACATT. Protein product: CSVWLAGGPCVAKNI. The whole CDR3 is CSVWLAGGPCVAKNIQYF. The chain joins TRBV29-1 to TRBJ2-4; 12 nucleotides match TRBD2. The missing CDR3 end, 3 residues past where the read stops, is filled in from the germline J gene. V lost 5 bases, J lost 1 base, and 12 bases stayed unmatched. The CDR3 spans 18 residues. The germline V gene encodes CDR1 SQVTM and CDR2 ANQGSEA.

With respect to this clone: The CDR3 end lies 3 residues beyond the end of the read and is filled in from the germline J gene. V gene TRBV7-2 combines with J gene TRBJ2-5; D gene uncertain. V dropped 6 bases and J dropped 5 bases, with 7 bases sitting between them. Germline V gives CDR1 SGHTA, CDR2 FQGNSA. CDR3 size: 11 residues. CDR3 DNA, as far as it was read: TGTGCCAGCAGTCAACGGGAGACC. It is translated as CASSQRET. The full-length CDR3 reads as CASSQRETQYF. Full variable domain (outside the CDR3, taken from reference TRBV7-2 and TRBJ2-5): GAGVSQSPSNKVTEKGKDVELRCDPISGHTALYWYRQSLGQGLEFLIYFQGNSAPDKSGLPSDRFSAERTGGSVSTLTIQRTQQEDSAVYLCASSQRETQYFGPGTRLLVL.